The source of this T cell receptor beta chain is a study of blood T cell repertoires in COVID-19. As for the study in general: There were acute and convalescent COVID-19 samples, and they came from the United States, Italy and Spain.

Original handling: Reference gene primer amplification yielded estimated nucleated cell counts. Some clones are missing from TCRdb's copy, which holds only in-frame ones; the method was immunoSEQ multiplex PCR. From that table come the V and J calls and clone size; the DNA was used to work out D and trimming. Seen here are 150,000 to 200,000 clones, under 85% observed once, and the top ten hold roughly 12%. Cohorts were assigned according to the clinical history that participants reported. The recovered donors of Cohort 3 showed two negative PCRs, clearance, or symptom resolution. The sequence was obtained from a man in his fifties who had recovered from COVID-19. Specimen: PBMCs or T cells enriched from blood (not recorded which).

The CDR3 reads CASSFSPIGQGNNEQFF. DNA of the CDR3: TGCGCCAGCAGCTTTTCCCCCATCGGACAAGGGAATAATGAGCAGTTCTTC. The chain has TRBV5-1 and TRBJ2-1; a weak D match, TRBD1 (5 bases). Trimming shortened V by 2 bases and J by 7 bases, and 22 bases separated the two germline ends. This CDR3 contains 17 residues. CDR1 is SGHRS and CDR2 is YFSETQ in the germline V gene.